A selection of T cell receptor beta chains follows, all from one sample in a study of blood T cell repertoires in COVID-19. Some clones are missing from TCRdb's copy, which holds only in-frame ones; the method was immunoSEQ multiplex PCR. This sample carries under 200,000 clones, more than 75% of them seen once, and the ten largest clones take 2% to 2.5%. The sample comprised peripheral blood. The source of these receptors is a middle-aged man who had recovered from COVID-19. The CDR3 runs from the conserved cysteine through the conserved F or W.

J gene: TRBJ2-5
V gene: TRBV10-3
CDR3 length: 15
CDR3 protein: CAISEGGGLRETQYF

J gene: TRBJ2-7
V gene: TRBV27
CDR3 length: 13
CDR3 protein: CAARDSVSYEQYF

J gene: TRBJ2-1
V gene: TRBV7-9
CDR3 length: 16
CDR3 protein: CASSPLGGGSYNEQFF

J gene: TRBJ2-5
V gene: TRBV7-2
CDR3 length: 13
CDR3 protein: CASTDRPQETQYF

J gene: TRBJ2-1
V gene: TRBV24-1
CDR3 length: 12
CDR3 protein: CATSDPGLCEFF

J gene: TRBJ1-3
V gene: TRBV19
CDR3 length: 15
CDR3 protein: CASSIDSGVGNTIYF

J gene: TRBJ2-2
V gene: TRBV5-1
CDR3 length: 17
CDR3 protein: CASSFSSGRAETGELFF

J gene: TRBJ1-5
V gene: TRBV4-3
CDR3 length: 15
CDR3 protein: CASSRTVYSNQPQHF

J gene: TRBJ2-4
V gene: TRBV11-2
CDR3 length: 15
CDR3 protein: CASSLLGGVLNIQYF

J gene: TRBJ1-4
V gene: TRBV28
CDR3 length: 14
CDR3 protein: CASSPGGAGEKLFF

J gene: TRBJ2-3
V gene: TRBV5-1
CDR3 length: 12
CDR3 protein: CASSSKQDTQYF

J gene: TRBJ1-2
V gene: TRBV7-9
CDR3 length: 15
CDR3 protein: CASSLASRGVYGYTF

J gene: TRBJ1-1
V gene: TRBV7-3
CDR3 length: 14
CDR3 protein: CASSSTGGETEAFF

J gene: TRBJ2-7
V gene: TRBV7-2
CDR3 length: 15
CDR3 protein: CASSAIAGGAGEQYF

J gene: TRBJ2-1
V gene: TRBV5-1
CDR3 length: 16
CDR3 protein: CASSLVLAGGGIEQFF

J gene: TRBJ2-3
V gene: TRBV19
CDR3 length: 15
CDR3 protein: CASSILRDNRDTQYF

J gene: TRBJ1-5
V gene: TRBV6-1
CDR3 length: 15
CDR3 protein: CASSDRVGSNQPQHF

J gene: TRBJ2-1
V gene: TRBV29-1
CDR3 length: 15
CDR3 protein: CSGSSKAGGHNEQFF

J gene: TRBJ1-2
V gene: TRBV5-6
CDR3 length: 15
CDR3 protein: CASSLKVRGIYGYTF

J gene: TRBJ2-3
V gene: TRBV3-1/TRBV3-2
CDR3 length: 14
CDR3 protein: CASSRSGGTDTQYF

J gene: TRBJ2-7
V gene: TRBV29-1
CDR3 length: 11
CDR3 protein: CSVGAAYEQYF

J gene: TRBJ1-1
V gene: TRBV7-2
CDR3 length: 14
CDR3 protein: CASSLAQGTTEAFF

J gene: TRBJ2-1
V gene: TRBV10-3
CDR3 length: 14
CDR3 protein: CAISESTSYNEQFF

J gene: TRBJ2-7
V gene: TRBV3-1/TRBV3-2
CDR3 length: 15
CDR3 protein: CASSQVERSSYEQYF

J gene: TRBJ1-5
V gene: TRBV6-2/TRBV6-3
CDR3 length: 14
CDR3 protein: CASSLGGRQQPQHF

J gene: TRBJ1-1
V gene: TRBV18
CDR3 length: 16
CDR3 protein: CASSRTGGAVNTEAFF

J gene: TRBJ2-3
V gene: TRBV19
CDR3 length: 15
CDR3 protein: CASTDTSGSTDTQYF

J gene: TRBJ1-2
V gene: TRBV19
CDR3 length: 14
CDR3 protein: CASSGTADIYGYTF

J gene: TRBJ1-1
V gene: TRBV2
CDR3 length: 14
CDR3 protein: CASSVGEGNTEAFF

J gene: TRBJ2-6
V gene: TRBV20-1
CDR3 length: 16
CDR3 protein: CSASRLAGSGANVLTF

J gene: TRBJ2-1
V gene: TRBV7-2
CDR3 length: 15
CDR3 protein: CASSALGTANNEQFF

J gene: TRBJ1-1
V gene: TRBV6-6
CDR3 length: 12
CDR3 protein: CASSALQGEAFF

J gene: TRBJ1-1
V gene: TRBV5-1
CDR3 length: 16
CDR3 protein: CASSLEFGEIPTEAFF

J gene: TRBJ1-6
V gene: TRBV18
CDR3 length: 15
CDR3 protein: CASSPPQGRGSPLHF

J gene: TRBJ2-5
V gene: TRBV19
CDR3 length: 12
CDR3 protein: CASSIGAGTQYF

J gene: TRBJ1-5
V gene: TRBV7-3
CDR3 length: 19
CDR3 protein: CASSLTRGGGVYSNQPQHF

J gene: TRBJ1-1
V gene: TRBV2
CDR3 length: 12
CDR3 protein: CASSEESTEAFF

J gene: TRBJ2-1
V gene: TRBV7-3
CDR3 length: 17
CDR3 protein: CASSLTAAGGQVNEQFF

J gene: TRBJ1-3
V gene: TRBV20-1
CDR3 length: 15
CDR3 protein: CSASIGGSSGNTIYF

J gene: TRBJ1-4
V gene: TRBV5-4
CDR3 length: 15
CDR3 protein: CASSLATGGGEKLFF

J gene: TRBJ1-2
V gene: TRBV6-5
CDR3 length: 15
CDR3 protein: CASSYTRSGNYGYTF

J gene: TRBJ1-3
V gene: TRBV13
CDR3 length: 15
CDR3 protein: CASSRQEAGGNTIYF

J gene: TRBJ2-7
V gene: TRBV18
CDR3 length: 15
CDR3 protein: CASSERDRGRGEQYF

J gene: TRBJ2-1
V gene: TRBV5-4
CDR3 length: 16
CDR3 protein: CASSPASGSFGDEQFF

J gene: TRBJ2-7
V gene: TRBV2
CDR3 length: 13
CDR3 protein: CASSFDSSYEQYF

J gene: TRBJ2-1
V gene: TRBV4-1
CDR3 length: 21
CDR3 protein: CASSQPRDRGRVQSSYNEQFF

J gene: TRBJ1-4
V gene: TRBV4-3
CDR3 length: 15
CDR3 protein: CASSQHYRDNEKLFF

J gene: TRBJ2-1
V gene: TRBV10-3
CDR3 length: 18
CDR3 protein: CAISEFGLAEGGYNEQFF

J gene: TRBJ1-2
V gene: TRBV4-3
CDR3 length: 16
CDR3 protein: CASSQDRGTLSRGYTF

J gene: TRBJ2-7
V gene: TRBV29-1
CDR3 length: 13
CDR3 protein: CSVSGTQPYEQYF

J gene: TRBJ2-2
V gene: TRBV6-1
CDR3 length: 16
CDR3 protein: CASSGGQITNTGELFF

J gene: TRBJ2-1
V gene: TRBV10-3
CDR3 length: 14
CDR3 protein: CAISAAGAYNEQFF

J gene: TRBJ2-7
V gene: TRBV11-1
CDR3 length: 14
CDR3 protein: CASSRDRGLDEQYF

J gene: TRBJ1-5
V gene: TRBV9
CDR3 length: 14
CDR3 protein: CASSVAGRNQPQHF